These T cell receptor beta chains were read from a single sample in a study of T-cell memory formation after mild COVID-19. Via MiXCR, TCRdb re-called the 5' RACE reads, giving one row per CDR3 protein. The sample carries 350,000 to 500,000 distinct CDR3 sequences, about 25% recorded once. Sequences were obtained from PBMCs or a T cell subset sorted from them (not recorded which). The receptors shown here come from an adult woman who had mild COVID-19 (a few samples of this study predate the infection). Cell type and time point are not known. The conserved cysteine and the conserved F or W are not part of the CDR3 here. Each record gives: V gene, clone size, CDR3 protein. Not every row has a clone size; where given, it reads once, few, many or a size class.

>TRBV20-1|few
SARPQSSYEQY
>TRBV23-1|few
ASSHPYPRDSDEKLF
>TRBV7-2|few
ASSLADSWATQY
>TRBV5-1|few
ASSLRDRLYEQY
>TRBV9|few
ASSVAGGNTGELF
>TRBV4-3|-
ASSQAWTSRETQY
>TRBV5-8|-
ASSSGGWDTQY
>TRBV2|few
ASRPGDYGYT
>TRBV13|few
ASSPGGSSGNEQF
>TRBV11-2|once
ASSLPAGKNQETQY
>TRBV4-1|-
ASSQVGRGTDTKY
>TRBV7-9|few
ASSEGKWYQPQH
>TRBV9|few
ASSTRDGGQINQPQH
>TRBV7-9|few
ASSPVRTTEAF
>TRBV7-8|-
ASSFARDGLQF
>TRBV24-1|once
ATSDPRGGTGHNEQF
>TRBV7-2|-
ASRVTGGTGELF
>TRBV5-1|many
ASSSRDTQY
>TRBV19|few
ASSIGGTIVSQPQH
>TRBV27|many
ASSLSSLNTEAF
>TRBV19|-
ASSIDPAEQY
>TRBV12-3/TRBV12-4|few
ASSPRPSGETQY
>TRBV6-5|-
ASMEETSGTDTQY
>TRBV5-1|many
ASSLLTVHTGELF
>TRBV4-1|-
ASSLGADRYNEQF
>TRBV6-6|-
ASIFTAAGGSYEQY
>TRBV10-3|-
AISEGDRAPYEQY
>TRBV15|few
ATSRDPGNQPQH
>TRBV4-1|-
ASSSSGGYEQY
>TRBV12-3/TRBV12-4|-
ATLRGDSANEQF
>TRBV20-1|few
SARGVSSGRSYEQY
>TRBV7-9|few
ASSPRGMNTEAF
>TRBV5-1|-
ASSQGQGGNEQF
>TRBV4-3|few
ASSPWVGYEQY
>TRBV7-8|-
ASLWGATPNTGELF
>TRBV20-1|-
SAGGLAGGRTDTQY
>TRBV7-2|-
ASSSKWNTGELF
>TRBV3-1|few
ASSPRPGTEAF
>TRBV24-1|-
ATSDRNYEQY
>TRBV6-2/TRBV6-3|-
ASRAGQASYEQY
>TRBV20-1|-
SARPGHQNTEAF
>TRBV24-1|-
ATWADNEQF
>TRBV2|once
ASSRQLQQETQY
>TRBV15|-
ATSRGQPRNNEQF
>TRBV7-9|-
ASSLEGANEQF
>TRBV20-1|few
SARGQGDHEQY
>TRBV6-5|few
ASSGSGDYQETQY
>TRBV20-1|-
SARDFRRGTNEKLF
>TRBV25-1|few
ASRREGYGYT
>TRBV6-6|-
ASSRRSSYNSPLH
>TRBV7-6|-
ASSGLAGGLNEQF
>TRBV7-9|-
ASSIGQGAIDGELF
>TRBV10-1|few
ASSEIQRVNTGELF
>TRBV6-5|-
ASTRALAGVGTGELF
>TRBV27|-
ASSLRPPSGNNEQF
>TRBV6-6|-
ASSAIGGAWETQY
>TRBV9|-
ASSVGAPRGADTQY
>TRBV27|few
ASSSPTTGNTEAF
>TRBV6-5|few
ASSYSSRTGTPSPLH